One sample yielded the 24 T cell receptor beta chains listed below, sequenced in a study of shared clonotypes between healthy human individuals. Here immunoSEQ multiplex PCR was the method, and the copy in TCRdb shows in-frame clones only, minus some. The sample yields about 330,000 clones, around 87% seen once. The sample comprised memory CD8+ T cells sorted from blood. The sample's subset: CD45RO+ cells pooled with CCR7-negative TemRA cells. The receptor set was obtained from a man aged 18 to 35 in good health.

CDR3 coding DNA: TGCAGCGTTGAAGGGGGCCAGATAGCTGAAGCTTTCTTT. Protein: CSVEGGQIAEAFF. The gene calls are TRBV29-1 and TRBJ1-1; weak D call: TRBD1 (5 bases). The germline V gene encodes CDR1 SQVTM and CDR2 ANQGSEA. V lost 1 base and J 6 bases, leaving 12 bases between the germline ends. The CDR3 extends over 13 amino acids.

The chain carries TRBV19 and TRBJ2-6, with no clear D. Deletions cut 7 bases from V and 0 bases from J, with 10 bases between. There are 15 residues in the CDR3. Germline CDR1 is LNHDA and CDR2 is SQIVND (reference sequence). CDR3 sequence: CASTATTSGANVLTF. The CDR3 nucleotides are TGTGCCAGTACCGCCACGACCTCTGGGGCCAACGTCCTGACTTTC.

V usage is TRBV7-6 and J usage is TRBJ1-1; D is unclear. Germline V CDR1 and CDR2: SGHVS, FNYEAQ. This CDR3 has 12 residues. The V end was cut by 4 bases, the J end by 4 bases, with 7 bases between. The CDR3 nucleotides read TGTGCCAGCAGCTACGAGGGCACTGAAGCTTTCTTT. Translating it yields CASSYEGTEAFF.

V and J are TRBV30 and TRBJ2-7; D ambiguous. V shed 2 bases and J shed 9 bases, with 17 bases lying between them. Germline CDR1 GTSNPN, CDR2 SVGIG (reference sequence). This CDR3 comprises 13 residues. The CDR3 spells CAWSYQDGMGQYF. The CDR3 DNA reads as TGTGCCTGGAGTTATCAGGACGGAATGGGGCAGTACTTC.

The chain couples TRBV28 to TRBJ2-2; D unclear. Germline V gives CDR1 MDHEN, CDR2 SYDVKM. V shed 4 bases and J shed 4 bases, with 10 bases lying between them. The CDR3 has 14 residues. CDR3 region: CASSSTQVTGELFF. The CDR3 DNA follows: TGTGCCAGCAGTTCAACCCAGGTCACCGGGGAGCTGTTTTTT.

For the CDR3, the DNA is TGTGCCAGTAGATCCCGGGACAGGGCCTACGAGCAGTACTTC. Translated: CASRSRDRAYEQYF. The genes are TRBV19 and TRBJ2-7; 9 positions match TRBD1. The CDR3 has 14 residues. V shed 6 bases, J shed 2 bases, and the junction held 5 bases outside the gene matches. Germline values: CDR1 LNHDA, CDR2 SQIVND (reference sequence). The full variable domain, in which reference TRBV19 and TRBJ2-7 provide the parts outside the CDR3, is DGGITQSPKYLFRKEGQNVTLSCEQNLNHDAMYWYRQDPGQGLRLIYYSQIVNDFQKGDIAEGYSVSREKKESFPLTVTSAQKNPTAFYLCASRSRDRAYEQYFGPGTRLTVT.

About this clone itself: One end of the junction varies from germline; a read error may be responsible. The chain joins TRBV7-7 to TRBJ2-5; 9 bases are shared with TRBD2. The CDR3 is 15 amino acids. Germline CDR1 reads SSHAT; CDR2 reads FNYEAQ (reference sequence). The CDR3 reads CASSFYSGRKETQYF. CDR3 in DNA: TGTGCTAGCAGCTTTTATAGCGGGAGAAAAGAGACCCAGTACTTC.

The chain has TRBV4-3 and TRBJ2-2; the D is unclear. There are 16 residues in the CDR3. Trimming took off 0 bases at V and 4 bases at J, with 12 bases between the two ends. Germline CDR1 reads LGHNA; CDR2 reads YSLEER. The DNA for the CDR3 is TGCGCCAGCAGCCAAGAGACCTGGCTCCTCACCGGGGAGCTGTTTTTT. Its protein product is CASSQETWLLTGELFF.

This clone was counted a single time. CDR3 loop: CASSSNPGTSGTGELFF. Here the CDR3 DNA reads TGCGCCAGCAGCTCTAACCCCGGGACTAGCGGCACCGGGGAGCTGTTTTTT. The chain carries TRBV5-1 and TRBJ2-2; 11 bases line up with TRBD2. Losses at the gene ends were 3 bases for V and 4 bases for J; bases not matched to a gene: 8. There are 17 residues in the CDR3. Germline CDR1 is SGHRS and CDR2 is YFSETQ.

In DNA form, the CDR3 reads TGTGCCAGCAGCTTAGCCCGGGACAGGGGCTACGAGCAGTACTTC. Its translation: CASSLARDRGYEQYF. The rearrangement uses TRBV7-2 and TRBJ2-7, with 10 bases fitting TRBD1. CDR1 is SGHTA, CDR2 FQGNSA, per germline. J gave up 3 bases and V 0 bases, and 2 bases lay outside the gene matches. CDR3 size: 15 residues.

The V call is TRBV29-1, the J call TRBJ2-4; D is undetermined. Germline V lookup: CDR1 SQVTM, CDR2 ANQGSEA. The length of the CDR3 is 13 residues. Trimming took 4 bases from V and 5 from J, leaving 12 bases between them. CDR3 in DNA: TGCAGCGTTGTAGGAACGGACGAAAACATTCAGTACTTC. Translated, it gives CSVVGTDENIQYF.

The chain is built from TRBV4-1 and TRBJ2-7; D unresolved. Germline V gene data show CDR1 as MGHRA and CDR2 as YSYEKL. The CDR3 runs to 15 residues. Trimming removed 2 bases at V and 0 bases at J, with 11 bases between. The CDR3 sequence is CASSQRVRHSYEQYF. DNA for the CDR3: TGCGCCAGCAGCCAAAGGGTACGGCACTCCTACGAGCAGTACTTC.

At least ten counts were recorded for this clone. This chain uses TRBV9 with TRBJ1-6; maybe TRBD1 (5 bases). Germline V gene data show CDR1 as SGDLS and CDR2 as YYNGEE. CDR3 size: 14 residues. The V end was cut by 5 bases, the J end by 10 bases, with 16 bases between. CDR3 sequence: CASSDSSPRSPLHF. The CDR3, as DNA: TGTGCCAGCAGTGACAGTTCCCCCCGGTCACCCCTCCACTTT.

The chain uses TRBV9 and TRBJ2-3; D gene unclear. This CDR3 has 14 residues. Trimming shortened V by 6 bases and J by 0 bases, and 11 bases separated the two germline ends. Germline loops: CDR1 SGDLS, CDR2 YYNGEE. The CDR3 DNA is TGTGCCAGCACCCAGGACGAAAGCACAGATACGCAGTATTTT. Its protein is CASTQDESTDTQYF.

The chain has TRBV11-2 and TRBJ1-6; the D is unclear. This CDR3 has 17 residues. CDR1 is SGHAT and CDR2 is FQNNGV in the germline V gene. Trimming shortened V by 3 bases and J by 1 base, and 13 bases separated the two germline ends. This CDR3 reads CASSFVGVRSYNSPLHF. The CDR3 DNA is TGTGCCAGCAGCTTCGTAGGAGTACGGTCCTATAATTCACCCCTCCACTTT.

The CDR3 bases are TGCGCCAGCAGCCAAGGAAACAGGGCATACGAGCAGTACTTC. Translation gives CASSQGNRAYEQYF. The V and J genes are TRBV4-1 and TRBJ2-7; D might be TRBD1 (6 bases). CDR3 length equals 14 residues. Germline V gene lookup returns CDR1 MGHRA and CDR2 YSYEKL. Trimming removed 1 base at V and 4 bases at J, with 11 bases between.

The chain recombines TRBV5-6 with TRBJ2-7; D is unresolved. The germline V and J ends were trimmed by 5 bases and 7 bases, with 10 bases remaining between them. CDR1 SGHDT and CDR2 YYEEEE come from the germline V gene. The length of the CDR3 is 11 residues. The CDR3 nucleotides are TGTGCCAGCAGTGGCGAGCAAGAGCAGTACTTC. It translates to CASSGEQEQYF.

The chain joins TRBV27 to TRBJ2-1; no clear D gene. The CDR3 length is 13 residues. Germline values: CDR1 MNHEY, CDR2 SMNVEV (reference sequence). The V gene lost 6 bases and the J gene lost 7 bases, with 13 bases spanning the gap. DNA of the CDR3: TGTGCCAGCAGCTGGCTGATGGGGAATGAGCAGTTCTTC. Protein sequence: CASSWLMGNEQFF.

V is TRBV2 and J is TRBJ2-1; TRBD1 aligns across 8 bases. V lost 9 bases, J lost 3 bases, and 10 bases stayed unmatched. Germline V gene data show CDR1 as SNHLY and CDR2 as FYNNEI. The CDR3 loop spans 15 amino acids. The CDR3 DNA reads TGTGCCAGTCGTTCGCGGACAGGGTTCTACAATGAGCAGTTCTTC. It encodes CASRSRTGFYNEQFF.

This clone was recorded once. The chain combines TRBV11-2 with TRBJ2-1; D is undetermined. The CDR3 totals 14 residues. Per germline, CDR1 SGHAT and CDR2 FQNNGV. The V and J ends lost 1 base and 4 bases respectively, with 8 bases between them. The CDR3 DNA reads as TGTGCCAGCAGCTTAGTTCTGGAGTACAATGAGCAGTTCTTC. Amino acid sequence: CASSLVLEYNEQFF.

V usage is TRBV5-6 and J usage is TRBJ2-1; 8 positions match TRBD2. Germline lookup yields CDR1 SGHDT and CDR2 YYEEEE. Losses at the gene ends were 3 bases for V and 6 bases for J; bases not matched to a gene: 5. The CDR3 runs to 14 residues. As DNA, the CDR3 is TGTGCCAGCAGCTCAGCGGGGGACGCCAATGAGCAGTTCTTC. The encoded protein is CASSSAGDANEQFF.

The chain carries TRBV6-5 and TRBJ2-1, with D possibly being TRBD1 (6 bases). The CDR3 is 14 residues long. Germline V lookup: CDR1 MNHEY, CDR2 SVGAGI. V lost 2 bases, J lost 5 bases, and 10 bases lay in between. The CDR3 sequence is CASSYEGQNNEQFF. The CDR3 nucleotides are TGTGCCAGCAGTTACGAAGGACAGAACAATGAGCAGTTCTTC.

The V call is TRBV7-9, the J call TRBJ1-2; D call uncertain. The ends were cut back, 5 bases at V and 4 bases at J, with 20 bases in the middle. The germline CDR1 and CDR2 sequences are SEHNR and FQNEAQ (reference sequence). The CDR3 sequence is 16 residues long. The CDR3: CASSPGLPSNLYGYTF. In DNA, the CDR3 is TGTGCCAGCAGCCCCGGATTGCCCTCGAACCTCTATGGCTACACCTTC.

This clone has just one count. J is TRBJ2-2 and V is TRBV9; D possibly corresponds to TRBD2 (5 bases). Germline V lookup: CDR1 SGDLS, CDR2 YYNGEE. Trimming stripped 4 bases from V and 6 bases from J, with 10 bases between. The CDR3 spans 13 residues. The CDR3 loop is CASSPLEAGELFF. The CDR3 nucleotides are TGTGCCAGCAGCCCATTGGAGGCCGGGGAGCTGTTTTTT.